These 20 T cell receptor beta chains came from one sample sequenced in a study of blood T cell repertoires in COVID-19. Only in-frame clones appear in the TCRdb table, and some are missing; sequencing was by immunoSEQ multiplex PCR. Among more than 200,000 clones listed, 80% to 90% were seen once. Sequenced input: peripheral blood. Receptor source: a middle-aged man with acute or convalescent COVID-19.

The chain uses TRBV5-1 and TRBJ1-6; 10 bases map to TRBD1. CDR1 is SGHRS and CDR2 is YFSETQ in the germline V gene. Trimming cost V 5 bases and J 10 bases; bases outside gene matches: 6. There are 14 residues in the CDR3. CDR3 in DNA: TGCGCCAGCAGGTCCGGGACAGGGGAATCACCCCTCCACTTT. This sequence encodes CASRSGTGESPLHF. The variable domain in full, completed from reference TRBV5-1 and TRBJ1-6, reads KAGVTQTPRYLIKTRGQQVTLSCSPISGHRSVSWYQQTPGQGLQFLFEYFSETQRNKGNFPGRFSGRQFSNSRSEMNVSTLELGDSALYLCASRSGTGESPLHFGNGTRLTVT.

The rearrangement links TRBV12-3 or TRBV12-4 to TRBJ2-5, with D possibly TRBD2 on 5 matching bases. CDR3 length: 13 residues. Trimming took 1 base from V and 2 from J, leaving 5 bases between them. The CDR3 DNA is TGTGCCAGCAGTTTAGGACTACAAGAGACCCAGTACTTC. It codes for CASSLGLQETQYF.

This sequence joins TRBV10-3 and TRBJ1-5; no definite D call. Trimming cost V 0 bases and J 1 base, with 10 bases left between them. Germline V gene data show CDR1 as ENHRY and CDR2 as SYGVKD. The CDR3 is made up of 16 amino acids. The CDR3 coding sequence is TGTGCCATCAGTGAGTCCGGAGGACCAAGCAATCAGCCCCAGCATTTT. It yields the protein CAISESGGPSNQPQHF.

The CDR3 region has the DNA TGTGCCAGCAGCCCCGCGGGGGGGCCAACAGATACGCAGTATTTT. Protein product: CASSPAGGPTDTQYF. The chain has TRBV7-2 and TRBJ2-3, with 9 bases fitting TRBD2. This CDR3 comprises 15 residues. Germline V gives CDR1 SGHTA, CDR2 FQGNSA. V shed 5 bases and J 3 bases; nucleotides not matched to a gene: 6.

The sample holds a few counts of this clone. J is TRBJ1-1 and V is TRBV6-2 or TRBV6-3; D gene unclear. The CDR3 is 15 amino acids. CDR1 is MNHEY, CDR2 SVGEGT, per germline. The ends were cut back, 0 bases at V and 1 base at J, with 9 bases in the middle. The chain's CDR3 is CASSYSSVPNTEAFF. The CDR3 DNA is TGTGCCAGCAGTTACTCGTCGGTACCGAACACTGAAGCTTTCTTT.

The V call is TRBV5-4, the J call TRBJ1-2; weak D call: TRBD1 (6 bases). The CDR3 length is 13 residues. Germline V lookup: CDR1 SGHNT, CDR2 YYREEE (reference sequence). With 9 bases removed from V and 6 bases from J, the gap between germline ends came to 18 bases. CDR3 loop: CAIIDRLSHGYTF. The DNA of the CDR3 is TGTGCCATCATAGACAGGCTTTCCCATGGCTACACCTTC. Drawing the rest from reference TRBV5-4 and TRBJ1-2, the complete variable domain is ETGVTQSPTHLIKTRGQQVTLRCSSQSGHNTVSWYQQALGQGPQFIFQYYREEENGRGNFPPRFSGLQFPNYSSELNVNALELDDSALYLCAIIDRLSHGYTFGSGTRLTVV.

The chain is built from TRBV9 and TRBJ1-4; 7 nucleotides align to TRBD1. CDR3 length: 17 amino acids. Trimming took 1 base from V and 4 from J; bases not matched to a gene: 10. Germline lookup yields CDR1 SGDLS and CDR2 YYNGEE. The CDR3 spells CASSVNRDSVINEKLFF. The CDR3 DNA reads as TGTGCCAGCAGCGTAAACCGGGACAGCGTAATTAATGAAAAACTGTTTTTT.

The genes are TRBV9 and TRBJ1-1; D might be TRBD1 (6 bases). The CDR3 totals 15 residues. Looked up from germline, CDR1 is SGDLS and CDR2 is YYNGEE. Deletions cut 0 bases from V and 0 bases from J, with 9 bases between. CDR3 protein: CASSVDQGLNTEAFF. The CDR3 nucleotides read TGTGCCAGCAGCGTAGATCAGGGGCTGAACACTGAAGCTTTCTTT. Full variable domain (missing parts from reference TRBV9 and TRBJ1-1): DSGVTQTPKHLITATGQRVTLRCSPRSGDLSVYWYQQSLDQGLQFLIQYYNGEERAKGNILERFSAQQFPDLHSELNLSSLELGDSALYFCASSVDQGLNTEAFFGQGTRLTVV.

The chain employs TRBV5-4 and TRBJ1-1, with D possibly being TRBD1 (5 bases). The CDR3 extends over 17 amino acids. The V end lost 4 bases, the J end lost 1 base, and 20 bases lay between the germline ends. Germline CDR1 and CDR2: SGHNT and YYREEE (reference sequence). The CDR3 spells CASSPPSGGIQNTEAFF. The CDR3 DNA sequence: TGTGCCAGCAGCCCTCCAAGTGGGGGGATCCAGAACACTGAAGCTTTCTTT.

The rearrangement joins TRBV6-5 to TRBJ2-7, with 9 bases lining up with TRBD2. CDR3 length equals 15 residues. The junction had 9 bases not matched to a gene; V was cut back by 2 bases and J by 7 bases. Germline V gene sequence: CDR1 MNHEY, CDR2 SVGAGI. The CDR3 nucleotides are TGTGCCAGCAGTTACGAGCGGGGGGTCCGAGGGGAGCAGTACTTC. It specifies CASSYERGVRGEQYF.

The V gene is TRBV11-2, the J gene TRBJ1-3; D might be TRBD1 (5 bases). The germline gives CDR1 SGHAT, CDR2 FQNNGV. The CDR3 totals 17 residues. V shed 5 bases and J shed 0 bases, with 17 bases lying between them. The CDR3 DNA reads TGTGCCAGCAGCCCATTTAGGGGTACCAACTCTGGAAACACCATATATTTT. The encoded protein is CASSPFRGTNSGNTIYF.

The V call is TRBV19, the J call TRBJ2-7, with D perhaps TRBD2 (5 bases). The V gene lost 0 bases and the J gene lost 1 base, with 10 bases spanning the gap. Per the germline V gene, CDR1 is LNHDA and CDR2 is SQIVND (reference sequence). The CDR3 sequence is 15 residues long. The CDR3 coding sequence is TGTGCCAGTAGTATAGATTCGGGGAATTCCTACGAGCAGTACTTC. This gives the protein CASSIDSGNSYEQYF.

The rearrangement uses TRBV9 and TRBJ2-1, with 8 bases aligning to TRBD2. The CDR3 is 17 amino acids. V trimming: 3 bases; J trimming: 7 bases; junction bases outside the gene matches: 15. CDR1 is SGDLS and CDR2 is YYNGEE in the germline V gene. CDR3 sequence: CASSGPPGVAGFNEQFF. The CDR3 DNA is TGTGCCAGCAGCGGGCCCCCAGGAGTAGCGGGGTTTAATGAGCAGTTCTTC.

This clone has only one observation. Other DNA sequences in this sample translate to the same CDR3. The chain links TRBV5-1 to TRBJ2-7, with TRBD1 matching 7 bases. Germline trimming cut 4 bases from V and 3 bases from J; bases unmatched to any gene: 4. Germline V gene data show CDR1 as SGHRS and CDR2 as YFSETQ. The CDR3 runs to 13 residues. The CDR3 DNA reads TGCGCCAGCAGCCGGGACAGAGACTACGAGCAGTACTTC. It codes for CASSRDRDYEQYF.

The rearrangement links TRBV7-6 to TRBJ1-3, with 10 bases identical to TRBD1. The V gene's germline CDR1 is SGHVS and CDR2 FNYEAQ. V lost 5 bases to trimming and J lost 4 bases; unmatched junction nucleotides: 8. This CDR3 region has 16 residues. The chain's CDR3 is CASSVGTGDFGNTIYF. The CDR3 DNA is TGTGCCAGCAGCGTAGGGACAGGGGATTTCGGAAACACCATATATTTT.

The table lists this clone with a count of one. The chain carries TRBV4-2 and TRBJ1-3; TRBD1 agrees at 8 bases. Germline trimming cut 4 bases from V and 4 bases from J; bases unmatched to any gene: 6. The CDR3 is made up of 15 amino acids. Germline values: CDR1 LGHNA, CDR2 YNFKEQ. CDR3 nucleotides: TGTGCCAGCAGCCCCTATCAGGGGGCGGGAAACACCATATATTTT. It codes for CASSPYQGAGNTIYF.

This clone was seen just once. The rearrangement joins TRBV25-1 to TRBJ1-2, with a tentative D call TRBD1 (6 bases). The CDR3 covers 13 residues. CDR1 and CDR2 from the germline V gene are MGHDK and SYGVNS. V dropped 3 bases and J dropped 5 bases, with 10 bases sitting between them. CDR3 nucleotides: TGTGCCAGCAGTGAGGACAGTCAGTATGGCTACACCTTC. Its protein product is CASSEDSQYGYTF.

This clone appeared a few times. The rearrangement uses TRBV2 and TRBJ1-2; a weak D match, TRBD1 (6 bases). V was clipped by 5 bases and J by 4 bases, with 23 bases between them. From germline, CDR1 is SNHLY and CDR2 FYNNEI. The CDR3 spans 17 residues. CDR3 amino acids: CASSTQGQRFGSYGYTF. CDR3 bases: TGTGCCAGCAGTACCCAAGGACAGAGGTTTGGTAGCTATGGCTACACCTTC.

This chain links TRBV5-1 with TRBJ1-2; the D is unclear. CDR3 length: 12 amino acids. Deletions cut 2 bases from V and 8 bases from J, with 10 bases between. Looked up from germline, CDR1 is SGHRS and CDR2 is YFSETQ. The CDR3 DNA follows: TGCGCCAGCAGCTTCGGGAATCGGGGCTACACCTTC. Protein sequence: CASSFGNRGYTF.

This sequence joins TRBV19 and TRBJ1-2; 10 bases align to TRBD1. Germline CDR1 is LNHDA and CDR2 is SQIVND (reference sequence). The length of the CDR3 is 15 residues. V dropped 5 bases and J dropped 7; count of bases not matched to a gene: 10. The CDR3 DNA reads as TGTGCCAGTAGTGCACAACCGGGACAGGGGTTTGGCTACACCTTC. The encoded protein is CASSAQPGQGFGYTF.